These 15 T cell receptor beta chains originate from one sample sequenced in a study of cytomegalovirus exposure and HLA in healthy donors. The PCR contained 60 Vbeta and 13 Jbeta primers. Assay: immunoSEQ multiplex PCR; the TCRdb copy retains only in-frame clones and omits some. The sample holds about 130,000 clones, 82% seen once. Material: PBMCs. These receptors were collected from a boy between 2 and 15 years old in good health and CMV-seronegative.

The chain recombines TRBV7-6 with TRBJ2-2; D is unresolved. CDR3 size: 18 residues. V shed 2 bases and J shed 1 base, with 17 bases lying between them. The germline V gene encodes CDR1 SGHVS and CDR2 FNYEAQ. The CDR3, as DNA: TGTGCCAGCAGCTTAATAGATATTAACAGCCAGAACACCGGGGAGCTGTTTTTT. It translates to CASSLIDINSQNTGELFF.

This clone was picked up one time. The chain is built from TRBV19 and TRBJ1-6; the D gene is possibly TRBD1 (6 bases). The V end lost 9 bases, the J end lost 9 bases, and 15 bases lay between the germline ends. Germline CDR1 LNHDA, CDR2 SQIVND (reference sequence). The CDR3 runs 13 residues. The CDR3 nucleotides read TGTGCCAGCGCACGGGACACAGCTTCACCCCTCCACTTT. Translating it yields CASARDTASPLHF. Based on the CDR3 plus reference TRBV19 and TRBJ1-6, the full variable domain is DGGITQSPKYLFRKEGQNVTLSCEQNLNHDAMYWYRQDPGQGLRLIYYSQIVNDFQKGDIAEGYSVSREKKESFPLTVTSAQKNPTAFYLCASARDTASPLHFGNGTRLTVT.

The rearrangement links TRBV2 to TRBJ1-1; D call uncertain. The CDR3 contains 16 residues. Trimming took 2 bases from V and 4 from J, leaving 17 bases between them. Germline CDR1 is SNHLY and CDR2 is FYNNEI. The chain's CDR3 is CASSESLLYPSTEAFF. As DNA, the CDR3 is TGTGCCAGCAGTGAAAGCTTGCTCTACCCCTCCACTGAAGCTTTCTTT.

This clone was recorded a few times. The CDR3 nucleotides are TGTGCCAGCAGTGAACCGACTAGCGGGAGGGCCCCAGCCCACAATGAGCAGTTCTTC. Its translation is CASSEPTSGRAPAHNEQFF. This rearrangement joins TRBV2 to TRBJ2-1, with 14 bases fitting TRBD2. The CDR3 is 19 residues long. The ends lost 2 bases at V and 5 bases at J; junction bases unmatched: 11. CDR1 is SNHLY and CDR2 is FYNNEI in the germline V gene. Full variable domain (missing parts from reference TRBV2 and TRBJ2-1): EPEVTQTPSHQVTQMGQEVILRCVPISNHLYFYWYRQILGQKVEFLVSFYNNEISEKSEIFDDQFSVERPDGSNFTLKIRSTKLEDSAMYFCASSEPTSGRAPAHNEQFFGPGTRLTVL.

The chain couples TRBV9 to TRBJ2-3; 12 bases are a match to TRBD2. The CDR3 consists of 17 residues. With V trimmed by 0 bases and J by 2 bases, 4 bases remained unmatched. Germline lookup yields CDR1 SGDLS and CDR2 YYNGEE. The CDR3 region has the DNA TGTGCCAGCAGCGTAGACCGACTAGCGGGGGTCACAGATACGCAGTATTTT. This gives the protein CASSVDRLAGVTDTQYF.

This clone appeared once. CDR3 nucleotides: TGTGCCAGCCCGACTCCGGGACAGGGCATAGAGACCCAGTACTTC. This gives the protein CASPTPGQGIETQYF. V gene TRBV2 combines with J gene TRBJ2-5; 9 nucleotides match TRBD1. CDR1 is SNHLY and CDR2 is FYNNEI in the germline V gene. CDR3 length: 15 amino acids. J was trimmed by 4 bases and V by 8 bases; bases with no gene match: 11.

This clone was found a few times. Within the sample, other DNA sequences also encode this same CDR3. The J gene is TRBJ1-1, the V gene TRBV6-1, with D hard to call. Germline V gives CDR1 MNHNS, CDR2 SASEGT. This CDR3 has 11 amino acids. The V and J ends lost 4 bases and 4 bases respectively, with 4 bases between them. CDR3 sequence reads: CASSAGTEAFF. Written as DNA, the CDR3 is TGTGCCAGCAGTGCCGGCACTGAAGCTTTCTTT.

The chain is built from TRBV4-1 and TRBJ2-3; 7 bases fit TRBD2. The CDR3 has 15 residues. Germline trimming cut 2 bases from V and 3 bases from J; bases unmatched to any gene: 5. Germline V CDR1 and CDR2: MGHRA, YSYEKL. The CDR3, as DNA: TGCGCCAGCAGCCAACCGGGACTAACGACAGATACGCAGTATTTT. This encodes CASSQPGLTTDTQYF.

This clone is a singleton in its sample. V usage is TRBV6-1 and J usage is TRBJ2-2, with 7 bases lining up with TRBD2. Germline trimming cut 1 base from V and 6 bases from J; bases unmatched to any gene: 2. Germline V gene data show CDR1 as MNHNS and CDR2 as SASEGT. The CDR3 sequence is 14 residues long. The CDR3 loop is CASSEGGGSGELFF. The CDR3 DNA is TGTGCCAGCAGTGAAGGGGGGGGGTCCGGGGAGCTGTTTTTT.

The chain carries TRBV6-4 and TRBJ2-2, with 12 bases that match TRBD2. Trimming at V came to 6 bases and at J to 5 bases, leaving 4 bases not matched to a gene. CDR1 and CDR2 (germline): MRHNA, SNTAGT. This CDR3 is 15 amino acids long. CDR3 sequence (DNA): TGTGCCAGCAGCAAGACTAGCGGGGGTACCGGGGAGCTGTTTTTT. Protein: CASSKTSGGTGELFF.

The CDR3 loop is CASSFSRGIIGTDTQYF. In DNA form, the CDR3 reads TGTGCCAGCAGCTTTTCCCGGGGAATAATCGGGACAGATACGCAGTATTTT. This sequence joins TRBV7-9 and TRBJ2-3; D is perhaps TRBD2 (5 bases). The germline gives CDR1 SEHNR, CDR2 FQNEAQ (reference sequence). With 3 bases removed from V and 3 bases from J, the gap between germline ends came to 19 bases. The CDR3 is made up of 17 amino acids.

The rearrangement links TRBV10-2 to TRBJ2-7; 8 bases fit TRBD2. V lost 3 bases to trimming and J lost 0 bases; unmatched junction nucleotides: 7. The CDR3 has 16 residues. The germline gives CDR1 WSHSY, CDR2 SAAADI. The CDR3 sequence is CASSDTLAGFSYEQYV. The CDR3 DNA follows: TGCGCCAGCAGTGATACCTTAGCGGGATTCTCCTACGAGCAGTACGTC.

The chain carries TRBV7-8 and TRBJ1-2, with a weak D call TRBD1 (6 bases). CDR1 is SGHVS and CDR2 is FQNEAQ in the germline V gene. The V and J ends lost 6 bases and 1 base respectively, with 21 bases between them. The CDR3 is made up of 17 amino acids. This CDR3 reads CASRGKTLDRFNYGYTF. CDR3 DNA sequence: TGTGCCAGCAGGGGGAAGACTTTGGACAGATTTAACTATGGCTACACCTTC.

J is TRBJ2-5 and V is TRBV27, with D perhaps matching TRBD2 (7 bases). V lost 3 bases, J lost 5 bases, and 13 bases lay in between. The germline V gene has CDR1 MNHEY and CDR2 SMNVEV (reference sequence). The CDR3 is 14 residues long. The CDR3, as DNA: TGTGCCAGCAGTTTGGTGGGAGGGGGGGAGACCCAGTACTTC. It codes for CASSLVGGGETQYF.

This chain uses TRBV27 with TRBJ1-5; 8 bases fit TRBD1. Germline V gives CDR1 MNHEY, CDR2 SMNVEV (reference sequence). V lost 0 bases to trimming and J lost 6 bases; unmatched junction nucleotides: 4. The CDR3 loop spans 15 amino acids. CDR3 loop: CASSLSGQGGQPQHF. The DNA for the CDR3 is TGTGCCAGCAGTTTATCTGGACAGGGTGGTCAGCCCCAGCATTTT.